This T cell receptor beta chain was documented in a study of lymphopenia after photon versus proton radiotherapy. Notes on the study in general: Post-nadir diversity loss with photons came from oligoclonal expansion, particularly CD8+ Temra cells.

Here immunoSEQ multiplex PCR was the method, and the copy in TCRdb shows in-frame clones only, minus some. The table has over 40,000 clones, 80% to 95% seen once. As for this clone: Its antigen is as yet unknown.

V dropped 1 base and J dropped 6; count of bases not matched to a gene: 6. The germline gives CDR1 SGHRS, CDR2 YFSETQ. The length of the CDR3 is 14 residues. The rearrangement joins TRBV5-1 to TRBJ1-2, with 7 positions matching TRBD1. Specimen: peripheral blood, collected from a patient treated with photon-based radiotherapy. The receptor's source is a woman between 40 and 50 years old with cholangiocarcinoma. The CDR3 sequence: CASSLQGQGDGYTF. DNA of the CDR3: TGCGCCAGCAGCTTGCAGGGGCAGGGGGATGGCTACACCTTC.